This T cell receptor beta chain is from a study of shared clonotypes between healthy human individuals. CD45RO-negative, CCR7-positively selected cells formed the naive CD8 fraction, excluding terminally differentiated effector memory CD45RA+ cells. The assay was immunoSEQ multiplex PCR, and TCRdb's table has in-frame clones only and misses some. The sample records about 1,800,000 clones, less than 95% being singletons. This TCR came from a man in his late teens or twenties in good health. Sequencing used naive CD8+ T cells sorted from blood.

The CDR3 sequence: CASSLQGTVGSPLHF. CDR3 coding DNA: TGTGCCAGCAGCCTACAGGGGACGGTAGGTTCACCCCTCCACTTT. This chain joins TRBV9 and TRBJ1-6, with 7 bases lining up with TRBD1. Trimming cost V 4 bases and J 9 bases; bases outside gene matches: 10. The germline gives CDR1 SGDLS, CDR2 YYNGEE. This CDR3 region has 15 residues.